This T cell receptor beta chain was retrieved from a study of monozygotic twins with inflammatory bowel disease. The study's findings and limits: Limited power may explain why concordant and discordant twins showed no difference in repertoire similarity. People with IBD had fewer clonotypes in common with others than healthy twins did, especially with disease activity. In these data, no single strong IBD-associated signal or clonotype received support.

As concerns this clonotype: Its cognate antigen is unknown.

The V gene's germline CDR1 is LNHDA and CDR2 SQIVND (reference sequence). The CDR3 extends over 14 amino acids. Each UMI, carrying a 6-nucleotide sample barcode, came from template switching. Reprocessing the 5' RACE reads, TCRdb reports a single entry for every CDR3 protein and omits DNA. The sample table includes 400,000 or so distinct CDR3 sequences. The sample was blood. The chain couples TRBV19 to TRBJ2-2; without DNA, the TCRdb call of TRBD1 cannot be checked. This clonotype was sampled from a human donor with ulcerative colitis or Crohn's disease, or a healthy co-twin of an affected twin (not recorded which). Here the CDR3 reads CATKGGWDTGELFF. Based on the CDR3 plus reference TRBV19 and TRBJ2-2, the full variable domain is DGGITQSPKYLFRKEGQNVTLSCEQNLNHDAMYWYRQDPGQGLRLIYYSQIVNDFQKGDIAEGYSVSREKKESFPLTVTSAQKNPTAFYLCATKGGWDTGELFFGEGSRLTVL.